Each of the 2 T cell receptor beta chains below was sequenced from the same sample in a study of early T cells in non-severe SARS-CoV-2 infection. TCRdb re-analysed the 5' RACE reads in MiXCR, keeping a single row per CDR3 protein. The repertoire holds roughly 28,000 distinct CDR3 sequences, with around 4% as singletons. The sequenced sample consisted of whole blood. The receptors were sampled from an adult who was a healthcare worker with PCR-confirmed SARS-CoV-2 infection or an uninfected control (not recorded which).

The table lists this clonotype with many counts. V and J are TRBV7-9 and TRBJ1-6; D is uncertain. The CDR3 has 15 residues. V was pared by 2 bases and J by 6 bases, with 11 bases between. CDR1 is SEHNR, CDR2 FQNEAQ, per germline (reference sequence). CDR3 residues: CASSLSGRINSPLHF. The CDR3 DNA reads TGTGCCAGCAGCTTATCGGGCAGGATTAATTCACCCCTCCACTTT. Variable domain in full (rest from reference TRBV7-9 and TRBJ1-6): DTGVSQNPRHKITKRGQNVTFRCDPISEHNRLYWYRQTLGQGPEFLTYFQNEAQLEKSRLLSDRFSAERPKGSFSTLEIQRTEQGDSAMYLCASSLSGRINSPLHFGNGTRLTVT.

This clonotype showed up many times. CDR3 in amino acids: CASSETLTLDTQYF. The CDR3 nucleotides are TGCGCCAGCAGTGAGACTCTTACCCTTGATACGCAGTATTTT. The rearrangement links TRBV10-2 to TRBJ2-3; D unresolved. In germline, CDR1 is WSHSY, CDR2 SAAADI. Trimming removed 2 bases from V and 6 bases from J, with 12 bases in between. There are 14 residues in the CDR3.